Below, 20 T cell receptor beta chains from the same sample are listed, as sequenced in a study of T cell repertoires in aging, cancer and after chemotherapy. Rearranged V-D-J TRB sequences were amplified with a mixed TRB-A/B primer pool. TCRdb passed the multiplex PCR reads through MiXCR, listing each CDR3 protein once. The sample consists of 5,000 to 6,500 distinct CDR3 sequences, about a quarter of them appearing once. The template was genomic DNA from peripheral blood, not RNA. Sequences were obtained from blood. The receptors come from a human donor in good health.

By share, this clonotype ranks as medium-sized. The rearrangement links TRBV29-1 to TRBJ1-1, with D tentatively TRBD1 (5 bases). V was shortened by 3 bases and J by 8 bases, with 13 bases between the two germline ends. The CDR3 runs to 12 residues. CDR1 and CDR2 (germline): SQVTM, ANQGSEA. The CDR3 region is CSVEGARGEAFF. In DNA form, the CDR3 reads TGCAGCGTTGAGGGAGCCCGGGGGGAAGCTTTCTTT.

In DNA, the CDR3 is TGTGCCAGCAGCTTAAATTCGCCTGAGCAGTTCTTC. Amino acids: CASSLNSPEQFF. The genes are TRBV7-6 and TRBJ2-1; no firm D call. Germline V CDR1 and CDR2: SGHVS, FNYEAQ. Trimming cost V 2 bases and J 9 bases, with 8 bases left between them. There are 12 residues in the CDR3.

This clonotype is labeled as medium-sized. This sequence joins TRBV19 and TRBJ1-4; D not resolved. Germline assignment: CDR1 LNHDA and CDR2 SQIVND (reference sequence). V lost 5 bases and J lost 0, with 1 base in between. The CDR3 consists of 12 residues. CDR3 amino acids: CASSATNEKLFF. The CDR3 nucleotides are TGTGCCAGTAGTGCAACTAATGAAAAACTGTTTTTT.

Remarks on this clonotype: A much larger clone sits a single nucleotide away, making a read error possible. J is TRBJ2-1 and V is TRBV6-4; 9 bases are a match to TRBD2. There are 15 residues in the CDR3. Germline lookup yields CDR1 MRHNA and CDR2 SNTAGT. The chain's CDR3 is CASSEAGGSYNKQFF. The DNA for the CDR3 is TGTGCCAGCAGTGAAGCGGGGGGATCCTACAATAAGCAGTTCTTC.

The chain has TRBV20-1 and TRBJ1-3; no clear D gene. Germline CDR1 is DFQATT and CDR2 is SNEGSKA (reference sequence). The CDR3 sequence is 14 residues long. Trimming pared 3 bases from V and 0 bases from J, leaving 9 bases between. The CDR3 here is CSARRQVSGNTIYF. CDR3 nucleotides: TGCAGTGCTAGGAGGCAGGTCTCTGGAAACACCATATATTTT.

This clonotype is labeled as medium-sized (0.01 to 0.1%). The CDR3 DNA sequence: TGTGCCAGCTCTGGCGGTTATCAAGAGACCCAGTACTTC. Protein product: CASSGGYQETQYF. V usage is TRBV18 and J usage is TRBJ2-5; D ambiguous. There are 13 residues in the CDR3. Germline-derived CDR1 and CDR2 are KGHSH and LQKENI. Trimming cost V 6 bases and J 2 bases, with 10 bases left between them.

V is TRBV12-3 or TRBV12-4 and J is TRBJ1-2; D uncertain. V dropped 8 bases and J dropped 5 bases, with 24 bases sitting between them. This CDR3 contains 16 residues. The CDR3 loop reads CASSGPRTSSAYGYTF. The CDR3 region has the DNA TGTGCCAGCTCCGGGCCCCGGACGAGTTCGGCATATGGCTACACCTTC.

Judged by abundance, this clonotype is medium-sized. The V call is TRBV19, the J call TRBJ1-2; D perhaps matches TRBD1 (5 bases). The CDR3 is made up of 16 amino acids. CDR1 LNHDA and CDR2 SQIVND come from the germline V gene (reference sequence). Deletions cut 4 bases from V and 0 bases from J, with 15 bases between. CDR3 loop: CASSTTGTGANYGYTF. The CDR3 DNA is TGTGCCAGTAGTACTACCGGGACGGGGGCTAACTATGGCTACACCTTC.

V is TRBV4-3 and J is TRBJ1-1; weak D call: TRBD1 (5 bases). V lost 0 bases to trimming and J lost 4 bases, with 12 bases between them. CDR1 is LGHNA and CDR2 is YSLEER in the germline V gene. The CDR3 covers 15 residues. DNA for the CDR3: TGCGCCAGCAGCCAAGATTGGGGAAGGGGCACTGAAGCTTTCTTT. It is translated as CASSQDWGRGTEAFF.

This clonotype was picked up a small number of times. V usage is TRBV7-6 and J usage is TRBJ2-1, with D tentatively TRBD1 or TRBD2 (5 bases each). V lost 3 bases to trimming and J lost 0 bases, with 9 bases between them. This CDR3 is 15 amino acids long. The germline V gene encodes CDR1 SGHVS and CDR2 FNYEAQ. CDR3 coding DNA: TGTGCCAGCAGCTTGGGGGTGAGCTCCTACAATGAGCAGTTCTTC. It is translated as CASSLGVSSYNEQFF.

This clonotype was seen just once. The genes are TRBV6-4 and TRBJ2-4; the D gene is possibly TRBD2 (6 bases). The DNA end favors TRBJ2-7, so the J call may be wrong. There are 13 residues in the CDR3. In germline, CDR1 is MRHNA, CDR2 SNTAGT. The CDR3 protein is CASSGDWGYEQYF. CDR3 coding DNA: TGTGCCAGCAGCGGGGACTGGGGCTACGAGCAGTACTTC.

This clonotype was seen a handful of times. The chain recombines TRBV5-4 with TRBJ1-4; TRBD1 matches at 8 bases. Trimming took 4 bases from V and 7 from J; bases not matched to a gene: 6. The germline gives CDR1 SGHNT, CDR2 YYREEE (reference sequence). This CDR3 spans 14 amino acids. In nucleotides, the CDR3 is TGTGCCAGCAGCCTTCAGGGGGCTGTTGAAAAACTGTTTTTT. This gives the protein CASSLQGAVEKLFF.

The V and J genes are TRBV27 and TRBJ1-5; D possibly corresponds to TRBD1 (5 bases). The CDR3 spans 16 residues. CDR1 is MNHEY, CDR2 SMNVEV, per germline (reference sequence). V was trimmed by 2 bases and J by 0 bases, leaving 11 bases between them. The CDR3 spells CASSLGGGYSNQPQHF. In DNA form, the CDR3 reads TGTGCCAGCAGTTTAGGGGGGGGGTATAGCAATCAGCCCCAGCATTTT.

This clonotype was observed a few times. CDR3 protein: CASSYLQGFTEAFF. For the CDR3, the DNA is TGTGCCAGCAGTTACCTACAGGGGTTCACTGAAGCTTTCTTT. V usage is TRBV6-2 or TRBV6-3 and J usage is TRBJ1-1, with 7 bases matching TRBD1. Germline assignment: CDR1 MNHEY and CDR2 SVGEGT. This CDR3 is built from 14 residues. The J segment lost 4 bases and the V segment lost 2 bases, leaving 4 bases of the junction unmatched.

This clonotype is labeled medium-sized (0.01 to 0.1%). The V gene is TRBV7-9, the J gene TRBJ2-1, with 8 bases lining up with TRBD1. Germline CDR1 is SEHNR and CDR2 is FQNEAQ (reference sequence). Trimming removed 0 bases from V and 14 bases from J; junction bases left unmatched: 6. The CDR3 length is 13 residues. The CDR3 reads CASSLAQETGEFF. The CDR3 DNA is TGTGCCAGCAGCTTAGCACAAGAGACAGGGGAGTTCTTC.

This chain uses TRBV12-3 or TRBV12-4 with TRBJ2-1; D is uncertain. Deletions cut 6 bases from V and 3 bases from J, with 9 bases between. This CDR3 region has 13 residues. The CDR3 coding sequence is TGTGCCAGCAGCCCCAGCATCTACAATGAGCAGTTCTTC. Amino acid sequence: CASSPSIYNEQFF.

On this clonotype: A much larger clone is a single base away; this may be a read error. The chain joins TRBV18 to TRBJ2-1, with TRBD1 matching 11 bases. The length of the CDR3 is 13 residues. Germline values: CDR1 KGHSH, CDR2 LQKENI. Losses at the gene ends were 5 bases for V and 8 bases for J; bases not matched to a gene: 2. The CDR3 region has the DNA TGTGCCAGCTCAGTGGGACAGGGGGATGAGCAGTTCTTC. It specifies CASSVGQGDEQFF.

By frequency in the sample, this clonotype is medium-sized (0.01 to 0.1%). The chain recombines TRBV12-3 or TRBV12-4 with TRBJ2-2, with TRBD2 matching 8 bases. The length of the CDR3 is 17 residues. V was pared by 6 bases and J by 3 bases, with 12 bases of the junction left unmatched. This CDR3 is CASRPTSAVEDTGELFF. The CDR3 DNA follows: TGTGCCAGCAGACCGACTAGCGCGGTAGAGGACACCGGGGAGCTGTTTTTT.

This rearrangement joins TRBV6-1 to TRBJ1-1; D is ambiguous. The V and J ends lost 1 base and 1 base respectively, with 13 bases between them. This CDR3 is built from 16 residues. Germline CDR1 MNHNS, CDR2 SASEGT. CDR3 loop: CASSEDGGWGNTEAFF. The CDR3, as DNA: TGTGCCAGCAGTGAAGATGGAGGGTGGGGGAACACTGAAGCTTTCTTT.

Judged by abundance, this clonotype is medium-sized. V and J are TRBV6-5 and TRBJ1-1; no firm D call. The V end was cut by 0 bases, the J end by 0 bases, with 5 bases between. Germline CDR1 reads MNHEY; CDR2 reads SVGAGI. This CDR3 has 14 amino acids. CDR3 loop: CASSYSWMNTEAFF. The CDR3 DNA sequence: TGTGCCAGCAGTTACTCCTGGATGAACACTGAAGCTTTCTTT.